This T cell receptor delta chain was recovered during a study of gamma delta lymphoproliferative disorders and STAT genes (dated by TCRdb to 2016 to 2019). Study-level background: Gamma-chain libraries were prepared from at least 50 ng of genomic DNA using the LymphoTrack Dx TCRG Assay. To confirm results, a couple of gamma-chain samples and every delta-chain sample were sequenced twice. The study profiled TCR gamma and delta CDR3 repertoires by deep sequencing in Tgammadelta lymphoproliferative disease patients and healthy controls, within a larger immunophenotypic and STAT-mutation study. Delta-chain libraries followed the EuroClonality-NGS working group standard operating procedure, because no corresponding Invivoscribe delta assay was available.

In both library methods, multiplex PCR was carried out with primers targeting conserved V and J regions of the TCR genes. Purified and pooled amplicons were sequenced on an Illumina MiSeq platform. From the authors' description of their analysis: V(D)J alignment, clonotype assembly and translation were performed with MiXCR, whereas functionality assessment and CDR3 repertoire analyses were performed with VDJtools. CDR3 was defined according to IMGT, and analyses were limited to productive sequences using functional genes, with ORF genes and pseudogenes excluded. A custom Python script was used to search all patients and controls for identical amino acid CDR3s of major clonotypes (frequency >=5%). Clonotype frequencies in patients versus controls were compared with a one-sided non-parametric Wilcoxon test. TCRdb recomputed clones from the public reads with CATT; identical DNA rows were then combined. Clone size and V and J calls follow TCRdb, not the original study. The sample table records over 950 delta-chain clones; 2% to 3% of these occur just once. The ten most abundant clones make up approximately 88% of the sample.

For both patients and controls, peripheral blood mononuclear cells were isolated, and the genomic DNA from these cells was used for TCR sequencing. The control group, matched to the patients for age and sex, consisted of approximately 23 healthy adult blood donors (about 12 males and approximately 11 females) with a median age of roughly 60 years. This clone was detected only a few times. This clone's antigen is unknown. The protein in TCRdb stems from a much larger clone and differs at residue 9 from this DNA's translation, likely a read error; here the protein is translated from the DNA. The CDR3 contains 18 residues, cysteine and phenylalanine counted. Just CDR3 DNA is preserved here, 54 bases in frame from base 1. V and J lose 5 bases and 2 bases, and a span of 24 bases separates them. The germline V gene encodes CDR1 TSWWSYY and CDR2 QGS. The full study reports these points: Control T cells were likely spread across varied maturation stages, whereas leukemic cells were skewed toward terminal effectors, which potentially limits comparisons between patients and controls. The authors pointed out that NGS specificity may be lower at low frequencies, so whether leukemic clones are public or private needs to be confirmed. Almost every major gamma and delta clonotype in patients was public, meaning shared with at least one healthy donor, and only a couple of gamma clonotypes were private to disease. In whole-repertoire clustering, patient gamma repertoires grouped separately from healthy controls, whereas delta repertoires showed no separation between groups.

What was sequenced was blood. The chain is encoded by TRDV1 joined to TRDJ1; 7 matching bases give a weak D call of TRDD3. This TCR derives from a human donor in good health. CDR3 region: CALGSELPGGLGTDKLIF. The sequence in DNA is TGTGCTCTTGGGAGTGAGCTTCCTGGGGGTCTGGGGACCGATAAACTCATCTTT.